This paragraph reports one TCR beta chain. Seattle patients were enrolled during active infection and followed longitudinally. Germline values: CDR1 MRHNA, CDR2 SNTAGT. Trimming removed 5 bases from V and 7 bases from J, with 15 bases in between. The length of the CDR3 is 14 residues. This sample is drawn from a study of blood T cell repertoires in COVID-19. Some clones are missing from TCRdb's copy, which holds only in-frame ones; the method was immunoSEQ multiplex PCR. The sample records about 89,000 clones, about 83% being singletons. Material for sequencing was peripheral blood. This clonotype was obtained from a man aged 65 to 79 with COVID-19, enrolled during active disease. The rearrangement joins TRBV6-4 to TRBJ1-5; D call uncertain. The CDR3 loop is CASSPRAGGQPQHF. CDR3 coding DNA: TGTGCCAGCAGTCCTCGCGCGGGAGGCCAGCCCCAGCATTTT.